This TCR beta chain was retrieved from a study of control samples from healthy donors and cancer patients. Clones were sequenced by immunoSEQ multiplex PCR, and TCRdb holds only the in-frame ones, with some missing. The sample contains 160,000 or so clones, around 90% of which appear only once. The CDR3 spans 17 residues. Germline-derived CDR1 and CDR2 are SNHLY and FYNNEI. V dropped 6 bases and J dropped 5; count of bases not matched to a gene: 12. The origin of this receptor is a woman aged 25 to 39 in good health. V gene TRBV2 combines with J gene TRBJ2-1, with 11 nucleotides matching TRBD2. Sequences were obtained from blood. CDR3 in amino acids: CASSAPFPSGGNNEQFF. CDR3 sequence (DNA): TGTGCCAGCAGCGCCCCTTTCCCTAGCGGGGGGAACAATGAGCAGTTCTTC.